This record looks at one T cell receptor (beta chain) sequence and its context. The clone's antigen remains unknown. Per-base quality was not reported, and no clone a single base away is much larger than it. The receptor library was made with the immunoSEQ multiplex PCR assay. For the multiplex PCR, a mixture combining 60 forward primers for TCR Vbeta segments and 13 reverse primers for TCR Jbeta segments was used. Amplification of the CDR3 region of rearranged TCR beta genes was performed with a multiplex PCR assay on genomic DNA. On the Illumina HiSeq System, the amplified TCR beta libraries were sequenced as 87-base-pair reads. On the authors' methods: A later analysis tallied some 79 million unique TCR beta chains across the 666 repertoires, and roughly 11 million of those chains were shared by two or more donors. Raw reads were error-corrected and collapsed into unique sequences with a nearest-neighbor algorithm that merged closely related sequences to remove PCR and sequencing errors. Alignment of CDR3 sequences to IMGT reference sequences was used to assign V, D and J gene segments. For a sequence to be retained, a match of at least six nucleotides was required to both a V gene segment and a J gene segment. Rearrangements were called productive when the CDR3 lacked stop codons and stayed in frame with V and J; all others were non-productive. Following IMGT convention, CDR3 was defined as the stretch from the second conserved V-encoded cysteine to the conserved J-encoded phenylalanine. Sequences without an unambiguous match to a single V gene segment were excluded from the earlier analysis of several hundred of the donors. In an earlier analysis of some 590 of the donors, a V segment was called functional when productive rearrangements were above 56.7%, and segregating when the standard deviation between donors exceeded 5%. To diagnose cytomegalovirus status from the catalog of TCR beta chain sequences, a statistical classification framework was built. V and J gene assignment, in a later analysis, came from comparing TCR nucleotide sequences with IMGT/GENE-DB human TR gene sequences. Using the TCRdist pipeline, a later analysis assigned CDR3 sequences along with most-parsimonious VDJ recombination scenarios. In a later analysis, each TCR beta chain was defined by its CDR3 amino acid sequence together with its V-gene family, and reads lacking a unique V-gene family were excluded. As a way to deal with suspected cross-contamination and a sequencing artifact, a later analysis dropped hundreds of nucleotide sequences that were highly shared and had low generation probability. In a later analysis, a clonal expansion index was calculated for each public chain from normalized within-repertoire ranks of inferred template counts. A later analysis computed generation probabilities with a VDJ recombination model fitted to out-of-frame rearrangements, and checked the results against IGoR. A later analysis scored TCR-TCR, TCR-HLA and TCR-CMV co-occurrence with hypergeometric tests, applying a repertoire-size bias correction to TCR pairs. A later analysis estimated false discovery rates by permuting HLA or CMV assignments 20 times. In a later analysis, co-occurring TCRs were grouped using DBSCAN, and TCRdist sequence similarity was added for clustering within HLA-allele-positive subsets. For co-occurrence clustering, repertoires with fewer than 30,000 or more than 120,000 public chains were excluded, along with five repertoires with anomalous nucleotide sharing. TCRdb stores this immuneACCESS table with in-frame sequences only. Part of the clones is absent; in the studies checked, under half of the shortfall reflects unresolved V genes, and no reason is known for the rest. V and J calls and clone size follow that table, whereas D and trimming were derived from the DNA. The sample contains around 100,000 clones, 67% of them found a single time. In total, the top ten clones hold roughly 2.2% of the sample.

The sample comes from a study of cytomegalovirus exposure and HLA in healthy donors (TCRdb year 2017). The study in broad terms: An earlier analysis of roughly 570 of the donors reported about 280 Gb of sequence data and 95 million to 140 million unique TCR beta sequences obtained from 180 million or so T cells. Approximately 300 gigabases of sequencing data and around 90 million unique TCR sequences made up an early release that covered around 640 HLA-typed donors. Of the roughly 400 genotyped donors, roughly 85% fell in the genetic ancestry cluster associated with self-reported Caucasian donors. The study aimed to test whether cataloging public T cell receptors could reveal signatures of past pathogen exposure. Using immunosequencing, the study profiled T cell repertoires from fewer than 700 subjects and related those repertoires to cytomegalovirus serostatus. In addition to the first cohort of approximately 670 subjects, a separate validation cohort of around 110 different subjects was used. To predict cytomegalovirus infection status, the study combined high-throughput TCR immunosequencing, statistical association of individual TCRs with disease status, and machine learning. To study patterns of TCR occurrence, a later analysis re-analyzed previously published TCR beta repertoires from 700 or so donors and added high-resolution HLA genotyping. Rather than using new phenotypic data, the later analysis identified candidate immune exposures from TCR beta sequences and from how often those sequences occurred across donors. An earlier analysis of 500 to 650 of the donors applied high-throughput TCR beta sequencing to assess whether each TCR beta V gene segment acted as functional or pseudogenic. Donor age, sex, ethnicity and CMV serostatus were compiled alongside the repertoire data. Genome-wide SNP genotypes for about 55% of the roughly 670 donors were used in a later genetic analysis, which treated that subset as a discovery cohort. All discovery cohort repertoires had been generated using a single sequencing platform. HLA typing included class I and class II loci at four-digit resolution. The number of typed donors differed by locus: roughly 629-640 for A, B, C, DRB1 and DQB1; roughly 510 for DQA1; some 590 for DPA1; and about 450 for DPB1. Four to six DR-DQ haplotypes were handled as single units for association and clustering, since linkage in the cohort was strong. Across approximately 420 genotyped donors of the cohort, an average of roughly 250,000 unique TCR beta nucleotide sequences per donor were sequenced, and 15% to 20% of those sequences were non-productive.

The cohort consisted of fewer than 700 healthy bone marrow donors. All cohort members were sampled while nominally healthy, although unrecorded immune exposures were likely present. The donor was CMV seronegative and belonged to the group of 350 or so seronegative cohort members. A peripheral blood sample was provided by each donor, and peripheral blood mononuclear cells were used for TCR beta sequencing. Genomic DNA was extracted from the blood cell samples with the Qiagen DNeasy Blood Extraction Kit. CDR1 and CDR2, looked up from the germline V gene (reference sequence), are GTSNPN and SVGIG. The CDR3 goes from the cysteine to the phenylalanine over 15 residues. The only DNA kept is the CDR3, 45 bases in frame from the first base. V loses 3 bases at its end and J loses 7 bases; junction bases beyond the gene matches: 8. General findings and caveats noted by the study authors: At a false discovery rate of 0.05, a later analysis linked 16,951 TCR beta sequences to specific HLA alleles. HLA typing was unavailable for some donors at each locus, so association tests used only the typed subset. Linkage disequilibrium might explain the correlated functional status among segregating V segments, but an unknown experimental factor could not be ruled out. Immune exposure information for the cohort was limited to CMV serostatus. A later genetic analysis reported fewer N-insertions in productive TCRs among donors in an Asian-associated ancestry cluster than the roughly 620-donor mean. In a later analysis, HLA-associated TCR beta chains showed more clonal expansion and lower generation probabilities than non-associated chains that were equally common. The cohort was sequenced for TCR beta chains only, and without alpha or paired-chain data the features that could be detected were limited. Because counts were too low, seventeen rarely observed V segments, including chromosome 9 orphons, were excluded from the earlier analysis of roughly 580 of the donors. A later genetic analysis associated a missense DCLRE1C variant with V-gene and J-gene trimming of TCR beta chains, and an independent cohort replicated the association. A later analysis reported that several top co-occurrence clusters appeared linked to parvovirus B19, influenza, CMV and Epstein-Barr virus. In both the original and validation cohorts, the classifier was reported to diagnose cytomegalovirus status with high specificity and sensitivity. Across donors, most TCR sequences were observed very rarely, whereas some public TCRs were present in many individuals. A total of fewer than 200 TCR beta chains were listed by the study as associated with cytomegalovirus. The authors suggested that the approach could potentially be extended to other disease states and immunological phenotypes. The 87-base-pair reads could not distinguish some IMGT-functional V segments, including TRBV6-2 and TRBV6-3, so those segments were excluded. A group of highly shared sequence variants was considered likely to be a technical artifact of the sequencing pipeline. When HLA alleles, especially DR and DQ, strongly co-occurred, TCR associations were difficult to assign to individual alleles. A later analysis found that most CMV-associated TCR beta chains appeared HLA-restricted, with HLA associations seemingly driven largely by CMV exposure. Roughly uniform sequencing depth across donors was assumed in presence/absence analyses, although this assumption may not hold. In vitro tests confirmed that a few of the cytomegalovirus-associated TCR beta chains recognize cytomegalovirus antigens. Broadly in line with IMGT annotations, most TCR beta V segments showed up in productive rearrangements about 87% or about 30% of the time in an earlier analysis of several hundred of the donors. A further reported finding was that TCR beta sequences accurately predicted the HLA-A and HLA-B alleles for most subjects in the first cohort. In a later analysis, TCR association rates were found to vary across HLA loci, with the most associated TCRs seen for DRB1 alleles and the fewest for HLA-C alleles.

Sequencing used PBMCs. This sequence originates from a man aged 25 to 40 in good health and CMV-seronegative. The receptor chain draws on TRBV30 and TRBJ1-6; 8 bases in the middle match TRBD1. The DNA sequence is TGTGCCTGGAGCCTTGGACAGGGTATGAATTCACCCCTCCACTTT. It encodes CAWSLGQGMNSPLHF. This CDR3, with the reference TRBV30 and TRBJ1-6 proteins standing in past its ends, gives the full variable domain SQTIHQWPATLVQPVGSPLSLECTVEGTSNPNLYWYRQAAGRGLQLLFYSVGIGQISSEVPQNLSASRPQDRQFILSSKKLLLSDSGFYLCAWSLGQGMNSPLHFGNGTRLTVT.